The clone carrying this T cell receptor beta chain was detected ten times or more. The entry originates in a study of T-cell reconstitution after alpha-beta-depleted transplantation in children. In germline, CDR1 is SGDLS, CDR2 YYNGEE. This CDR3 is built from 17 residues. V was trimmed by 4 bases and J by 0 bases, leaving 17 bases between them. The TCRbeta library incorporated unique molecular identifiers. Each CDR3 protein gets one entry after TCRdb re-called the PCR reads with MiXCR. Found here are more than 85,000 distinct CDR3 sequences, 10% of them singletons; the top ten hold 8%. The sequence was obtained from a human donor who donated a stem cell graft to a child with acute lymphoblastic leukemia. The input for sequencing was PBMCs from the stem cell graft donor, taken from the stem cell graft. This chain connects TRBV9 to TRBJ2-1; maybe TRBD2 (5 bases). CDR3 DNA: TGTGCCAGCAGCTCAAATCAGCGGCAGAGCTCCTACAATGAGCAGTTCTTC. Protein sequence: CASSSNQRQSSYNEQFF.